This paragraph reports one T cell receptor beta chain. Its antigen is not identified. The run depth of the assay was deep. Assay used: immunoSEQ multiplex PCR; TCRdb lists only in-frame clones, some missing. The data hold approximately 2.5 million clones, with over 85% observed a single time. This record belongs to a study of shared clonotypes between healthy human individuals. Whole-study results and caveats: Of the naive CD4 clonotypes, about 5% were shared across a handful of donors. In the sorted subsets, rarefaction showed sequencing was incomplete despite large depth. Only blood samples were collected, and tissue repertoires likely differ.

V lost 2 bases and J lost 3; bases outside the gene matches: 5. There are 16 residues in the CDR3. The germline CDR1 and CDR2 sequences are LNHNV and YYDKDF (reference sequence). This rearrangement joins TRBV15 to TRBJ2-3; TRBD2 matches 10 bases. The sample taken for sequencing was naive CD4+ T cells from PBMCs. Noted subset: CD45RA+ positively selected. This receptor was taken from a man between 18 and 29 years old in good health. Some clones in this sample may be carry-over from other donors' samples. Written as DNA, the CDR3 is TGTGCCACCAGCAGAAAACTAGCGGGATTAACAGATACGCAGTATTTT. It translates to CATSRKLAGLTDTQYF.